This T cell receptor beta chain was documented in a study of a mutant IDH1 vaccine in newly diagnosed glioma. Study information: Receipt of radiotherapy, temozolomide, or both preceded the study, and most received both. Study results and limitations: Roughly 92% of patients showed vaccine-induced immune responses across multiple MHC alleles. Pseudoprogression apparently lacked any relation to changes in top peripheral T cell clonotypes.

TCRdb's copy holds only in-frame clones and misses some; the assay was immunoSEQ multiplex PCR. The profile shows around 92,000 clones, roughly 90% of them singletons. For this clone: The antigen remains undetermined.

This CDR3 contains 13 residues. V was pared by 0 bases and J by 2 bases, with 5 bases between. In germline, CDR1 is SGHRS, CDR2 YFSETQ. Time point defined: baseline, week 1 (first vaccination visit). Described treatment: pre-vaccination baseline after standard-of-care therapy. This receptor was identified in a woman aged 45-65 years with glioma. The specimen comprised PBMCs, sampled from a glioma patient treated with radiotherapy, temozolomide or both. This sequence joins TRBV5-1 and TRBJ1-2; no clear D. The CDR3 DNA reads as TGCGCCAGCAGCTTGGGTGAGAACTATGGCTACACCTTC. Amino acids: CASSLGENYGYTF.